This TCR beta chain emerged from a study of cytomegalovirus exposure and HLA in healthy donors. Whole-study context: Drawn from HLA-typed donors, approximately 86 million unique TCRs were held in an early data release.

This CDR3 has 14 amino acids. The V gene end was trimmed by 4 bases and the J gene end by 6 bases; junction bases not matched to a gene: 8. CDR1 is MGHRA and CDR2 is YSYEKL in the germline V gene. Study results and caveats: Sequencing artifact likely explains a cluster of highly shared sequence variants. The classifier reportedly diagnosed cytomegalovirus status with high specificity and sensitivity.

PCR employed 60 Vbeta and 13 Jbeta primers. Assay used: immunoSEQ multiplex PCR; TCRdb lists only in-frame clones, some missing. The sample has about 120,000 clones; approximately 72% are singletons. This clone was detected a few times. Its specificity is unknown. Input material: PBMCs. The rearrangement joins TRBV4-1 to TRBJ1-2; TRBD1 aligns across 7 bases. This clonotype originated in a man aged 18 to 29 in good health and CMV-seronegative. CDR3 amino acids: CASSPQYRGNGYTF. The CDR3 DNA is TGCGCCAGCAGCCCCCAATACAGGGGAAATGGCTACACCTTC.